This record covers a single T cell receptor (beta chain). The CDR3 sequence is 13 residues long. Germline assignment: CDR1 SGHRS and CDR2 YFSETQ. With 3 bases clipped from V and 3 bases from J, the junction kept 2 bases outside the gene matches. The data stem from a study of blood T cell repertoires in COVID-19. Study as a whole: The United States, Italy and Spain supplied acute and convalescent COVID-19 samples. T cells, B-cell-depleted T cells, or PBMCs provided the cDNA or gDNA that served as material.

Original processing methods: Using reference gene primer amplification, nucleated cell counts were estimated. Some clones are missing from TCRdb's copy, which holds only in-frame ones; the method was immunoSEQ multiplex PCR. V and J calls and clone size are those listed in that table; D and trimming were worked out from the DNA. The sample shows 75,000 to 95,000 clones, around 90% of them seen only once. Sequenced sample: peripheral blood. The chain couples TRBV5-1 to TRBJ2-7; 8 bases line up with TRBD2. This TCR was recovered from a man aged 50-59 years with active COVID-19. For the CDR3, the DNA is TGCGCCAGCAGCTGGGGGACTAGCTACGAGCAGTACTTC. Amino acids: CASSWGTSYEQYF.